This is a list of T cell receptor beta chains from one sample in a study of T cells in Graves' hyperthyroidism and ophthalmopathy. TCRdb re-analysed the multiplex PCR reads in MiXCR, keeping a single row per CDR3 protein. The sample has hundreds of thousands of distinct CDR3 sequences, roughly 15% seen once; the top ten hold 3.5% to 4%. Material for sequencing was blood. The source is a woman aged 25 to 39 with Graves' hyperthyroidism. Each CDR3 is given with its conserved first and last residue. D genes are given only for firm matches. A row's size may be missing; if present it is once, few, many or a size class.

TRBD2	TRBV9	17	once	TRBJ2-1	TGTGCCAGCAGCGAGAATTTAGCGGGAGTCTCCTACAATGAGCAGTTCTTC	CASSENLAGVSYNEQFF
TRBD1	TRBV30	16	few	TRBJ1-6	TGTGCCTGGGCCTCCGTGGGGAGGGGGCATAATTCACCCCTCCACTTT	CAWASVGRGHNSPLHF
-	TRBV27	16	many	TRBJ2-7	TGTGCCAGCAGTTCCCAACAGCAGTTTGGGGGCCGCGAGCAGTACTTC	CASSSQQQFGGREQYF
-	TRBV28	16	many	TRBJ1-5	TGTGCCAGCAGTCCATGGGACCCACTAAACGTGCAGCCCCAGCATTTT	CASSPWDPLNVQPQHF
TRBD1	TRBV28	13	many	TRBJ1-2	TGTGCCAGCAGCCTGACAGGGGTGAATGGCTACACCTTC	CASSLTGVNGYTF
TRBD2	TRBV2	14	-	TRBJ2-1	TGTGCCAGCACCCCGGGACTAGCGGGGAATGAGCAGTTCTTC	CASTPGLAGNEQFF
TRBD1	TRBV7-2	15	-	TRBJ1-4	TGTGCCAGCAGCCCAGACAGGGGGCGCGGTGAAAAACTGTTTTTT	CASSPDRGRGEKLFF
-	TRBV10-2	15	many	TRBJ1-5	TGCGCCAGCAGTGTTCCCGGGACCGACAATCAGCCCCAGCATTTT	CASSVPGTDNQPQHF
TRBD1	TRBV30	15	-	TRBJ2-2	TGTGCCTGGAGTCTGGGGACAGGGATATGGGGGGAGCTGTTTTTT	CAWSLGTGIWGELFF
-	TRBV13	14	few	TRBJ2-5	TGTGCCAGCAGCAGCAGGGTGACCCAAGAGACCCAGTACTTC	CASSSRVTQETQYF
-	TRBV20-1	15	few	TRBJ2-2	TGCAGTGCTAGATCGGCCCCGGGTGACACCGGGGAGCTGTTTTTT	CSARSAPGDTGELFF
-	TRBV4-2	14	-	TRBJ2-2	TGTGCCAGCAGCCAAGATTCGGCGGGCGGGGAGCTGTTTTTT	CASSQDSAGGELFF
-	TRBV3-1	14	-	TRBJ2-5	TGTGCCAGCAGCCAAAACGCGAGGGTTGAGACCCAGTACTTC	CASSQNARVETQYF
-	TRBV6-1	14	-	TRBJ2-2	TGTGCCACACACCCGGGGGCGGGCACCGGGGAGCTGTTTTTT	CATHPGAGTGELFF